This T cell receptor beta chain was sequenced during a study of T cell clonotyping in hematopoietic cell transplantation. Method: immunoSEQ multiplex PCR; TCRdb's copy keeps in-frame clones and lacks some. The sample records around 4,200 clones, 55% to 75% being singletons. The clonotype originates from a male patient aged 55 to 69 who had an allogeneic stem cell transplant, so the T cells may come from the graft donor. Some clones in this sample may be carry-over from other donors' samples. The sequenced sample was PBMCs, obtained 100 days after allogeneic stem cell transplant.

Here the CDR3 DNA reads TGTGCCAGCAGTTTATTAGGTGGCACTAATGAAAAACTGTTTTTT. Amino acid sequence: CASSLLGGTNEKLFF. The J gene is TRBJ1-4, the V gene TRBV27; no reliable D call. Germline CDR1 is MNHEY and CDR2 is SMNVEV (reference sequence). Trimming removed 1 base at V and 2 bases at J, with 8 bases between. CDR3 size: 15 residues.